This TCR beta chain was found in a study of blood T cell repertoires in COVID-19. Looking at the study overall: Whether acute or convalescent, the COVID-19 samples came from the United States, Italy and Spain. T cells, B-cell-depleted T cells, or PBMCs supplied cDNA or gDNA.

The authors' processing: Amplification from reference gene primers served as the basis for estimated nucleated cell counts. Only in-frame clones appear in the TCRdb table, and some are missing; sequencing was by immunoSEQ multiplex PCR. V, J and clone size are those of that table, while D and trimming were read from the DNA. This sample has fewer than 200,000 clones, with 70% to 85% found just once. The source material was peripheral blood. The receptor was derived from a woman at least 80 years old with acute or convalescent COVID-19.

The CDR3 loop is CAILLPMRATYEQYF. The CDR3 DNA is TGTGCCATCTTACTCCCTATGCGGGCGACCTACGAGCAGTACTTC. The chain links TRBV15 to TRBJ2-7, with D perhaps matching TRBD2 (5 bases). The CDR3 is 15 amino acids. Germline CDR1 is LNHNV and CDR2 is YYDKDF (reference sequence). The V gene lost 10 bases and the J gene lost 2 bases, with 21 bases spanning the gap.